The rows below give T cell receptor beta chains drawn from one sample of a study of T cell responses to AZD1222 COVID-19 vaccine. Assay used: immunoSEQ multiplex PCR; TCRdb lists only in-frame clones, some missing. The data hold 110,000 to 150,000 clones, with 89% observed a single time. The specimen comprised peripheral blood, sampled on day 0 of AZD1222 vaccination. All receptors derive from an adult in good health. CDR3s include the opening cysteine and the closing phenylalanine or tryptophan. For some rows the clone size is stated as once, few or many, or as a class when expanded; others skip it.

v_gene	abundance	j_gene	CDR3aa
TRBV4-1	-	TRBJ2-7	CASSQGTGGQYEQYF
TRBV12-3/TRBV12-4	-	TRBJ1-1	CASSPSVEAFF
TRBV9	-	TRBJ2-3	CASSGGQGRDTQYF
TRBV18	-	TRBJ2-7	CASSPNAGNEQYF
TRBV7-2	-	TRBJ2-7	CASSPSRRGEPKYEQYF
TRBV19	-	TRBJ2-3	CASSTRQGAGDTQYF
TRBV5-1	-	TRBJ1-3	CASSSLGQGGGNTIYF
TRBV7-2	-	TRBJ2-3	CASSPPLPYSTDTQYF
TRBV19	once	TRBJ1-4	CASTSRDSLNEKLFF
TRBV29-1	-	TRBJ1-5	CSVVTGLGQPQHF
TRBV7-9	-	TRBJ1-6	CASSLQGGNSPLHF